This section outlines one T cell receptor (beta chain) sequence together with its context. Its target antigen remains unknown. No qualities accompany the bases; no much larger clone lies one base away. Ficoll-Paque density gradient centrifugation was the method used to isolate PBMCs. The data originate from a study of T-cell memory formation after mild COVID-19 listed by TCRdb under 2021. Study-wide context: TCR sequence clusters from the two donors were found to be largely donor specific. Longitudinal TCRalpha and TCRbeta repertoire sequencing tracked T-cell clones expanding and contracting after mild COVID-19 in a couple of donors. The cohort was made up of two young adult volunteers, one female and one male, who were previously healthy.

Sequenced on an Illumina NovaSeq 6000. TCRalpha and TCRbeta cDNA libraries were built by 5'RACE with constant-segment primers, adding sample barcodes and unique molecular identifiers. Trizol reagent was used to extract RNA from every sample. Amplification of the libraries took two PCR steps, and the second step added a second sample barcode plus Illumina TruSeq adapters. Sequencing of the libraries was done on an Illumina NovaSeq, producing 2 x 150 bp paired-end reads. The authors processed their data as follows. With migec v1.2.7, reads were demultiplexed and then collapsed into UMI-guided consensus sequences. Using mixcr v2.1.11, UMI consensuses were aligned to TRA and TRB V and J templates and then assembled into clonotypes. A clonotype was counted as expanded or contracted only when both edgeR and NoisET called the clonotype significant, with the noise models trained on biological replicates. For edgeR calls, the cutoffs were a false discovery rate-adjusted p below 0.01 and a log2 fold-change threshold of 1. As an exploratory analysis of dynamics, PCA with hierarchical clustering was applied to max-normalized trajectories of the 1000 most abundant clonotypes. Separately sequenced CD4+ and CD8+ repertoires were used to assign the CD4 or CD8 phenotype of responding clones. TCRdb reran the public reads through fastp at Q25 and MiXCR, keeping productive beta chains. Entries that share a CDR3 protein sequence are merged under the most common genes and DNA. The V and J calls, along with clone size, are taken from TCRdb and not from the paper's own processing. This sample comprises about half a million distinct CDR3 sequences, roughly 18% of them detected only once. Roughly an eighth of the sample belongs to the ten largest clones.

From the cysteine up to the phenylalanine, the CDR3 has a length of 19 residues. Just the 57-base CDR3 DNA is kept, in frame starting at base 1. V is cut back by 0 bases and J by 4 bases, with 13 bases in the junction unmatched. CDR1 and CDR2, per the germline V gene, are MGHRA and YSYEKL. Broad study findings and their caveats: The study included only two mild cases, and larger cohorts that include severe cases with pre-infection samples were judged to be necessary. Contracting CD4+ clones turned up mainly in the CM and EM memory subsets, whereas EMRA was where CD8+ clones were enriched. SARS-CoV-2 specificity of the second-wave clones peaking on day 37 was not confirmed. The detection of some responding clones in pre-infection memory suggests that pre-existing cross-reactive memory T cells joined the SARS-CoV-2 response. Clones that contracted from day 15 to 85 showed balanced CD4/CD8 phenotypes, whereas a second wave of clones that expanded from day 15 to 37 leaned towards CD4+.

The sequencing input was PBMCs or a T cell subset sorted from them (not recorded which). The rearrangement joined TRBV4-1 to TRBJ1-3, with 9 bases aligning to TRBD1. The clonotype originates from an adult woman who had mild COVID-19 (a few samples of this study predate the infection). The sample titles of this study are shuffled in the database, so cell type and time point are left out; the donor was told from shared clones. The CDR3 protein: CASSQDSTTGTGKGNTIYF. The DNA sequence is TGCGCCAGCAGCCAAGATTCAACGACCGGGACAGGGAAAGGAAACACCATATATTTT.